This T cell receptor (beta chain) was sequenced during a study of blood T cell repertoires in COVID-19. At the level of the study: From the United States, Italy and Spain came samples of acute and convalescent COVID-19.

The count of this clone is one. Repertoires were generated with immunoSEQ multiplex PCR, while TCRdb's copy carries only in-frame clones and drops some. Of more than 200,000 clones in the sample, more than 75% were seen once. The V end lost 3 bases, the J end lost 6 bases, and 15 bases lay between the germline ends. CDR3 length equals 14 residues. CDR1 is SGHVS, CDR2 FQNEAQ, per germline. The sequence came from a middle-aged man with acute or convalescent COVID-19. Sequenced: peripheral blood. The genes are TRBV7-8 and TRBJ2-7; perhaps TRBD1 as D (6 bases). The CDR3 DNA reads TGTGCCAGCAGCTTTACCCACCTGGGGGCCGAGCAGTACTTC. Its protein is CASSFTHLGAEQYF.